A single TCR beta chain is shown here with its context. Its target is unknown. The sample is drawn from a study of graft-versus-host responses after intestinal transplantation. About the research overall: Recipients obtained multivisceral, liver-intestinal, or isolated intestinal transplants. Among the recipients, all got anti-thymocyte globulin induction and then tacrolimus and steroids for about three years.

Some clones are missing from TCRdb's copy, which holds only in-frame ones; the method was immunoSEQ multiplex PCR. Of roughly 29,000 clones listed, just under 95% are singletons. Study-level results: The study found high graft-versus-host to host-versus-graft clonal ratios in allografts of patients with graft-donor T cell macrochimerism. Recipient marrow contained GvH clones, some of which appeared first in ileum or blood.

The clonotype was recovered from a human patient who received an intestinal transplant, so some T cells may come from the graft donor. The sequencing here drew on PBMCs, taken just over 65 days after intestinal transplant.

The CDR3 DNA reads as TGTGCCAGCAGTTTATGGTCTGGGGGGAGCTACGAGCAGTACTTC. It encodes CASSLWSGGSYEQYF. The J gene is TRBJ2-7, the V gene TRBV27, with a weak D call TRBD2 (6 bases). Trimming cost V 1 base and J 3 bases, with 13 bases left between them. CDR1 is MNHEY, CDR2 SMNVEV, per germline (reference sequence). The CDR3 contains 15 residues.